The rows below give T cell receptor beta chains drawn from one sample of a study of PD-1 blockade in classical Hodgkin lymphoma. Generated by immunoSEQ multiplex PCR, the TCRdb table keeps only in-frame clones and is missing some. This table holds about 21,000 clones, less than 80% found once. The material sequenced was peripheral blood mononuclear cells (PBMCs), taken at baseline. These receptors all come from a human donor with classical Hodgkin lymphoma. Each CDR3 is given with its conserved first and last residue. The order of the fields is CDR3 protein, CDR3 DNA, V gene, clone size, J gene, D gene. The D gene is left open where the match is weak. Where a row states a size, it is once, few, many or the class of an expanded clone; other rows omit it.

CDR3aa: CASSPGSTEAFF
CDR3nt: TGTGCCAGCAGCCCGGGGAGCACTGAAGCTTTCTTT
v_gene: TRBV7-2
abundance: medium-sized
j_gene: TRBJ1-1
d_gene: -

CDR3aa: CASSPDVQGDYFF
CDR3nt: TGCGCCAGCAGCCCCGATGTACAGGGGGACTACTTCTTC
v_gene: TRBV5-1
abundance: once
j_gene: TRBJ2-1
d_gene: -

CDR3aa: CASSQHRDREYNEQFF
CDR3nt: TGTGCCAGCAGCCAGCACCGGGACAGGGAATACAATGAGCAGTTCTTC
v_gene: TRBV14
abundance: few
j_gene: TRBJ2-1
d_gene: TRBD1

CDR3aa: CASSRASGRDTQYF
CDR3nt: TGTGCCAGCAGTCGGGCTAGCGGTAGAGATACGCAGTATTTT
v_gene: TRBV13
abundance: -
j_gene: TRBJ2-3
d_gene: TRBD2

CDR3aa: CASSLLAVTDTQYF
CDR3nt: TGCGCCAGCAGCTTACTAGCGGTCACAGATACGCAGTATTTT
v_gene: TRBV5-1
abundance: -
j_gene: TRBJ2-3
d_gene: TRBD2

CDR3aa: CASSRDREGDQPQHF
CDR3nt: TGTGCCAGTAGTCGGGACAGGGAGGGGGATCAGCCCCAGCATTTT
v_gene: TRBV19
abundance: -
j_gene: TRBJ1-5
d_gene: TRBD1

CDR3aa: CASSRTGTGRETQYF
CDR3nt: TGTGCCAGCTCACGAACCGGGACAGGGAGAGAGACCCAGTACTTC
v_gene: TRBV18
abundance: -
j_gene: TRBJ2-5
d_gene: TRBD1

CDR3aa: CASSVGQGNQPQHF
CDR3nt: TGTGCCAGCAGCGTAGGACAGGGGAATCAGCCCCAGCATTTT
v_gene: TRBV9
abundance: -
j_gene: TRBJ1-5
d_gene: TRBD1

CDR3aa: CASSQDVGTNEKLFF
CDR3nt: TGCGCCAGCAGCCAAGATGTGGGGACTAATGAAAAACTGTTTTTT
v_gene: TRBV4-3
abundance: few
j_gene: TRBJ1-4
d_gene: -

CDR3aa: CASGFLLEGSEAFF
CDR3nt: TGTGCCAGCGGTTTTTTGTTGGAGGGCAGTGAAGCTTTCTTT
v_gene: TRBV7-9
abundance: -
j_gene: TRBJ1-1
d_gene: -

CDR3aa: CAWTRGVNEQFF
CDR3nt: TGTGCCTGGACTCGAGGGGTCAATGAGCAGTTCTTC
v_gene: TRBV30
abundance: -
j_gene: TRBJ2-1
d_gene: -

CDR3aa: CASSPVAGANVLTF
CDR3nt: TGTGCCAGCAGTCCCGTAGCTGGGGCCAACGTCCTGACTTTC
v_gene: TRBV6-5
abundance: -
j_gene: TRBJ2-6
d_gene: -

CDR3aa: CASSPRTNEQFF
CDR3nt: TGTGCCAGCAGCCCGCGGACCAATGAGCAGTTCTTC
v_gene: TRBV11-2
abundance: large
j_gene: TRBJ2-1
d_gene: -

CDR3aa: CAIRTSYEQYF
CDR3nt: TGTGCCATCAGAACTTCCTACGAGCAGTACTTC
v_gene: TRBV10-3
abundance: -
j_gene: TRBJ2-7
d_gene: -

CDR3aa: CASSPGPGGGNTGELFF
CDR3nt: TGTGCCAGTAGTCCAGGGCCCGGAGGGGGTAACACCGGGGAGCTGTTTTTT
v_gene: TRBV19
abundance: -
j_gene: TRBJ2-2
d_gene: -

CDR3aa: CASSPRTGGRSNYEQYF
CDR3nt: TGTGCCAGCTCACCGAGGACAGGGGGCCGATCTAACTACGAGCAGTACTTC
v_gene: TRBV18
abundance: -
j_gene: TRBJ2-7
d_gene: TRBD1

CDR3aa: CASSFPEGPNTETQYF
CDR3nt: TGTGCCAGCAGCTTTCCCGAGGGACCCAATACGGAGACCCAGTACTTC
v_gene: TRBV5-4
abundance: -
j_gene: TRBJ2-5
d_gene: -

CDR3aa: CASSKGTGEKLFF
CDR3nt: TGTGCCAGCAGCAAGGGGACGGGGGAAAAACTGTTTTTT
v_gene: TRBV7-8
abundance: few
j_gene: TRBJ1-4
d_gene: -

CDR3aa: CAIGDKKETQYF
CDR3nt: TGTGCCATCGGGGACAAAAAAGAGACCCAGTACTTC
v_gene: TRBV10-3
abundance: -
j_gene: TRBJ2-5
d_gene: -

CDR3aa: CASSQEGGGTQETQYF
CDR3nt: TGCGCCAGCAGCCAAGAAGGGGGTGGGACACAAGAGACCCAGTACTTC
v_gene: TRBV4-3
abundance: -
j_gene: TRBJ2-5
d_gene: -

CDR3aa: CASRHSGPYTGELFF
CDR3nt: TGTGCCAGCAGGCATTCGGGACCCTACACCGGGGAGCTGTTTTTT
v_gene: TRBV5-8
abundance: -
j_gene: TRBJ2-2
d_gene: -

CDR3aa: CASIRGGMNTEAFF
CDR3nt: TGTGCCAGCATCCGGGGGGGGATGAACACTGAAGCTTTCTTT
v_gene: TRBV6-5
abundance: -
j_gene: TRBJ1-1
d_gene: -

CDR3aa: CASSLVGGPYNEQFF
CDR3nt: TGTGCCAGCAGCTTAGTAGGCGGCCCCTACAATGAGCAGTTCTTC
v_gene: TRBV7-9
abundance: -
j_gene: TRBJ2-1
d_gene: -

CDR3aa: CASRRGRPNDGELFF
CDR3nt: TGTGCCAGTAGGCGTGGCAGGCCAAACGACGGGGAGCTGTTTTTT
v_gene: TRBV19
abundance: -
j_gene: TRBJ2-2
d_gene: -

CDR3aa: CASSPGVGGVGQFF
CDR3nt: TGTGCCAGCAGTCCCGGCGTCGGAGGGGTTGGGCAGTTCTTC
v_gene: TRBV5-6
abundance: -
j_gene: TRBJ2-1
d_gene: -

CDR3aa: CASSLTLYEQYF
CDR3nt: TGTGCCAGCAGTCTCACCCTCTACGAGCAGTACTTC
v_gene: TRBV6-6
abundance: once
j_gene: TRBJ2-7
d_gene: -

CDR3aa: CASSTGTSTNEKLFF
CDR3nt: TGCGCCAGCAGCACCGGGACATCAACTAATGAAAAACTGTTTTTT
v_gene: TRBV5-1
abundance: -
j_gene: TRBJ1-4
d_gene: -

CDR3aa: CSVGGATGGGETQYF
CDR3nt: TGCAGCGTTGGTGGAGCGACAGGGGGTGGAGAGACCCAGTACTTC
v_gene: TRBV29-1
abundance: few
j_gene: TRBJ2-5
d_gene: TRBD1

CDR3aa: CASSYLDSPTYF
CDR3nt: TGTGCCAGCAGTTACCTTGACAGCCCTACGTACTTC
v_gene: TRBV6-5
abundance: -
j_gene: TRBJ2-7
d_gene: -

CDR3aa: CASSFRTGGTVSGNTIYF
CDR3nt: TGTGCCAGCAGCTTCCGGACAGGGGGCACTGTCTCTGGAAACACCATATATTTT
v_gene: TRBV7-2
abundance: -
j_gene: TRBJ1-3
d_gene: TRBD1

CDR3aa: CSGREDGEKLFF
CDR3nt: TGCAGCGGCCGAGAGGATGGTGAAAAACTGTTTTTT
v_gene: TRBV29-1
abundance: -
j_gene: TRBJ1-4
d_gene: -

CDR3aa: CASLRSGGDNEQFF
CDR3nt: TGTGCCAGCCTTCGTAGCGGGGGGGACAATGAGCAGTTCTTC
v_gene: TRBV2
abundance: -
j_gene: TRBJ2-1
d_gene: TRBD2

CDR3aa: CASSKNWASGTSYEQYF
CDR3nt: TGTGCCAGCAGCAAAAACTGGGCTAGCGGGACTTCCTACGAGCAGTACTTC
v_gene: TRBV4-2
abundance: once
j_gene: TRBJ2-7
d_gene: TRBD2

CDR3aa: CASSFRGNIQYF
CDR3nt: TGTGCCAGCAGCTTCAGGGGGAACATTCAGTACTTC
v_gene: TRBV7-2
abundance: -
j_gene: TRBJ2-4
d_gene: TRBD1

CDR3aa: CSVEDTTSGTYNEQFF
CDR3nt: TGCAGCGTTGAAGATACCACTAGCGGAACCTACAATGAGCAGTTCTTC
v_gene: TRBV29-1
abundance: -
j_gene: TRBJ2-1
d_gene: TRBD2

CDR3aa: CAWGGQGPGELFF
CDR3nt: TGTGCCTGGGGGGGACAGGGGCCCGGGGAGCTGTTTTTT
v_gene: TRBV30
abundance: few
j_gene: TRBJ2-2
d_gene: TRBD1

CDR3aa: CASSHQAGGMGDEQFF
CDR3nt: TGTGCCAGCAGCCACCAAGCGGGAGGGATGGGAGATGAGCAGTTCTTC
v_gene: TRBV4-2
abundance: -
j_gene: TRBJ2-1
d_gene: TRBD2

CDR3aa: CASRRGQGARNEQFF
CDR3nt: TGTGCCAGCAGGAGGGGACAGGGGGCGCGGAATGAGCAGTTCTTC
v_gene: TRBV6-5
abundance: -
j_gene: TRBJ2-1
d_gene: TRBD1

CDR3aa: CASSQETSGANVLTF
CDR3nt: TGCGCCAGCAGCCAAGAGACCTCTGGGGCCAACGTCCTGACTTTC
v_gene: TRBV5-4
abundance: -
j_gene: TRBJ2-6
d_gene: -

CDR3aa: CASMGQGRMNTEAFF
CDR3nt: TGTGCCAGCATGGGACAGGGTCGGATGAACACTGAAGCTTTCTTT
v_gene: TRBV2
abundance: -
j_gene: TRBJ1-1
d_gene: TRBD1

CDR3aa: CASSSSVPATFF
CDR3nt: TGTGCCAGCAGCTCGTCCGTCCCCGCGACGTTCTTC
v_gene: TRBV28
abundance: -
j_gene: TRBJ2-1
d_gene: -

CDR3aa: CASGLVQGFTYEQYF
CDR3nt: TGTGCTAGTGGTTTGGTGCAGGGGTTTACCTACGAGCAGTACTTC
v_gene: TRBV12-5
abundance: -
j_gene: TRBJ2-7
d_gene: -

CDR3aa: CASSLRTVDTEAFF
CDR3nt: TGTGCCAGCAGCTTAAGGACAGTCGACACTGAAGCTTTCTTT
v_gene: TRBV11-1
abundance: -
j_gene: TRBJ1-1
d_gene: -

CDR3aa: CASRTDLPSTDTQYF
CDR3nt: TGTGCCAGCAGAACGGACTTGCCTAGCACAGATACGCAGTATTTT
v_gene: TRBV5-4
abundance: -
j_gene: TRBJ2-3
d_gene: -

CDR3aa: CASRETGAGSAGELFF
CDR3nt: TGTGCCAGCAGGGAGACAGGGGCGGGTAGTGCCGGGGAGCTGTTTTTT
v_gene: TRBV28
abundance: -
j_gene: TRBJ2-2
d_gene: TRBD1

CDR3aa: CASSQSDANTGELFF
CDR3nt: TGTGCCAGCAGCCAGAGCGACGCGAACACCGGGGAGCTGTTTTTT
v_gene: TRBV7-2
abundance: -
j_gene: TRBJ2-2
d_gene: -

CDR3aa: CASKWQGTDTQYF
CDR3nt: TGCGCCAGCAAATGGCAGGGCACAGATACGCAGTATTTT
v_gene: TRBV5-1
abundance: -
j_gene: TRBJ2-3
d_gene: -

CDR3aa: CASSYSTGSTEAFF
CDR3nt: TGTGCCAGCAGTTACTCGACAGGGAGCACTGAAGCTTTCTTT
v_gene: TRBV6-6
abundance: -
j_gene: TRBJ1-1
d_gene: TRBD1

CDR3aa: CATSSGYTEAFF
CDR3nt: TGTGCCACCAGCAGCGGTTACACTGAAGCTTTCTTT
v_gene: TRBV15
abundance: few
j_gene: TRBJ1-1
d_gene: -

CDR3aa: CASRPGSYEQYF
CDR3nt: TGTGCCAGCAGACCTGGGAGCTACGAGCAGTACTTC
v_gene: TRBV28
abundance: -
j_gene: TRBJ2-7
d_gene: -